Shown below are 10 T cell receptor beta chains from a single sample sequenced in a study of T cells in Graves' hyperthyroidism and ophthalmopathy. There were TCR beta CDR3 regions amplified from RNA transcripts. First-round RT-PCR of the TCR CDR3 relied on the HTBI primer set. TCRdb used MiXCR to reprocess the multiplex PCR reads, holding one entry per CDR3 protein. The sample carries some 740,000 distinct CDR3 sequences, around 15% recorded once. Material: blood. Receptors originate from a woman between 18 and 29 years old with Graves' hyperthyroidism.

V gene TRBV24-1 combines with J gene TRBJ2-1; D not resolved. The CDR3 runs 12 residues. Germline V gene data show CDR1 as KGHDR and CDR2 as SFDVKD. The V end lost 3 bases, the J end lost 7 bases, and 6 bases lay between the germline ends. The CDR3, as DNA: TGTGCCACCAGTGATAATTGGAATGAGCAGTTCTTC. Translation: CATSDNWNEQFF.

The table lists this clonotype with many counts. The V and J genes are TRBV30 and TRBJ2-3; D uncertain. The CDR3 has 16 amino acids. V lost 3 bases and J lost 0, with 16 bases in between. The germline gives CDR1 GTSNPN, CDR2 SVGIG (reference sequence). CDR3 residues: CAWSLGDVPSTDTQYF. DNA of the CDR3: TGTGCCTGGAGCTTGGGCGATGTGCCCAGCACAGATACGCAGTATTTT.

The rearrangement links TRBV20-1 to TRBJ1-3, with D unresolved. The CDR3 spans 15 residues. V lost 4 bases, J lost 0 bases, and 13 bases lay in between. Germline V gene lookup returns CDR1 DFQATT and CDR2 SNEGSKA (reference sequence). The DNA for the CDR3 is TGCAGTGCTATAGACCGAGGGCGCTCTGGAAACACCATATATTTT. Protein product: CSAIDRGRSGNTIYF.

At least ten counts were recorded for this clonotype. CDR3 DNA: TGCAGTGCGCAGGGACAGGGGTTGAACACTGAAGCTTTCTTT. Translation gives CSAQGQGLNTEAFF. The chain uses TRBV20-1 and TRBJ1-1, with TRBD1 matching 10 bases. This CDR3 has 14 residues. Unmatched junction bases numbered 4, after V lost 6 bases and J lost 0 bases. Germline lookup yields CDR1 DFQATT and CDR2 SNEGSKA (reference sequence).

Turning to this clonotype: This may stem from a read error, because a much larger clone lies one nucleotide away. The J gene is TRBJ2-3, the V gene TRBV3-1, with unresolved D. This CDR3 has 12 amino acids. Germline lookup yields CDR1 LGHDT and CDR2 YNNKEL (reference sequence). DNA for the CDR3: TGTGCCACCCACGACCTCACAGATACGCGGTATTTT. It translates to CATHDLTDTRYF.

The chain has TRBV2 and TRBJ2-3, with D uncertain. This CDR3 has 14 amino acids. Germline values: CDR1 SNHLY, CDR2 FYNNEI. The ends were cut back, 4 bases at V and 2 bases at J, with 10 bases in the middle. CDR3 sequence: CASSVNPYTDTQYF. The CDR3 DNA reads as TGTGCCAGCAGTGTTAACCCCTACACAGATACGCAGTATTTT.

The chain recombines TRBV7-2 with TRBJ2-7; D gene uncertain. Germline V gene sequence: CDR1 SGHTA, CDR2 FQGNSA. CDR3 length: 16 residues. V dropped 0 bases and J dropped 0 bases, with 12 bases sitting between them. CDR3 sequence (DNA): TGTGCCAGCAGCTTAGCAGTAACAGTTAGCTCCTACGAGCAGTACTTC. Amino acid sequence: CASSLAVTVSSYEQYF.

In this sample, this clonotype turned up many times. The rearrangement links TRBV11-2 to TRBJ2-1; no firm D call. The V gene lost 0 bases and the J gene lost 3 bases, with 9 bases spanning the gap. Germline loops: CDR1 SGHAT, CDR2 FQNNGV. This CDR3 contains 15 residues. CDR3: CASSLDSIIYNEQFF. The CDR3 region has the DNA TGTGCCAGCAGCTTAGATTCCATTATCTACAATGAGCAGTTCTTC.

A remark on this clonotype: At one end, the junction sequence differs from germline, possibly due to a read error. The genes are TRBV7-9 and TRBJ2-1; 11 bases align to TRBD1. Germline V gene lookup returns CDR1 SEHNR and CDR2 FQNEAQ (reference sequence). This CDR3 is 15 amino acids long. In DNA form, the CDR3 reads TGTGCCAACAGCTCGGACAGGGGGCCTTCCAATGAGCAGTTCTTC. This codes for CANSSDRGPSNEQFF.

This clonotype was detected ten times or more. This chain links TRBV2 with TRBJ2-2, with D tentatively TRBD2 (5 bases). Looked up from germline, CDR1 is SNHLY and CDR2 is FYNNEI. V lost 6 bases and J 0 bases, leaving 11 bases between the germline ends. The CDR3 totals 15 residues. CDR3 sequence: CASRGRAANTGELFF. The CDR3 nucleotides are TGTGCCAGCAGGGGGAGAGCGGCGAACACCGGGGAGCTGTTTTTT.